The 10 T cell receptor beta chains listed next were all sequenced from one sample in a study of cytomegalovirus exposure and HLA in healthy donors. PCR involved 60 Vbeta and 13 Jbeta primers. Data came from immunoSEQ multiplex PCR; TCRdb stores just in-frame clones and leaves some out. Here the sample spans around 70,000 clones, over 70% being singletons. The source material was PBMCs. The source is a man between 65 and 79 years old in good health and CMV-seronegative.

This clone occurred a few times. This chain connects TRBV19 to TRBJ2-5, with 8 bases that match TRBD1. The germline CDR1 and CDR2 sequences are LNHDA and SQIVND (reference sequence). J was trimmed by 2 bases and V by 5 bases; bases with no gene match: 1. This CDR3 is built from 13 residues. The CDR3 is CASSRDRQETQYF. The CDR3 nucleotides read TGTGCCAGTAGTCGGGACAGGCAAGAGACCCAGTACTTC.

This sequence joins TRBV7-2 and TRBJ2-3; TRBD2 aligns across 9 bases. Losses at the gene ends were 3 bases for V and 2 bases for J; bases not matched to a gene: 9. Germline CDR1 is SGHTA and CDR2 is FQGNSA. The CDR3 has 17 amino acids. This CDR3 is CASSLGGRALNTDTQYF. CDR3 DNA: TGTGCCAGCAGCTTGGGCGGGAGGGCCTTGAACACAGATACGCAGTATTTT.

This clone was observed a handful of times. The chain employs TRBV2 and TRBJ1-5, with 10 bases aligning to TRBD1. The germline V gene encodes CDR1 SNHLY and CDR2 FYNNEI. The CDR3 runs to 17 residues. The J segment lost 0 bases and the V segment lost 6 bases, leaving 8 bases of the junction unmatched. CDR3 DNA sequence: TGTGCCAGCAGGAGGGACAGGGGCTCTTATAGCAATCAGCCCCAGCATTTT. Translated, it gives CASRRDRGSYSNQPQHF.

The chain recombines TRBV12-2 with TRBJ2-1; the table gives TRBD2 as D, unverified against the DNA. TRBV12-2 is labeled a pseudogene. This CDR3 comprises 18 residues. CDR3 DNA: TGTGCAAGTCGCCCCCTATGGCTAGCGGCCGACTCCTACAATGAGCAGTTCTTC. Amino acids: CASRPLWLAADSYNEQFF.

This clone was detected only a few times. The V and J genes are TRBV14 and TRBJ2-2, with TRBD1 matching 8 bases. The CDR3 length is 15 residues. V lost 4 bases, J lost 4 bases, and 5 bases stayed unmatched. Germline values: CDR1 SGHDN, CDR2 FVKESK. CDR3 nucleotides: TGTGCCAGCAGCCGATCGACAGGGGCCACCGGGGAGCTGTTTTTT. Translation gives CASSRSTGATGELFF.

The V gene is TRBV6-1, the J gene TRBJ2-5; perhaps TRBD1 as D (6 bases). The CDR3 contains 14 residues. CDR1 and CDR2 from the germline V gene are MNHNS and SASEGT. V lost 3 bases to trimming and J lost 7 bases, with 15 bases between them. The CDR3 sequence is CASSDAPDSPTQYF. CDR3 DNA sequence: TGTGCCAGCAGTGACGCCCCGGACAGCCCGACCCAGTACTTC.

This clone was found once. The genes are TRBV19 and TRBJ2-7; 11 positions match TRBD1. The V and J ends lost 4 bases and 7 bases, in that order; junction bases with no gene match: 3. Germline lookup yields CDR1 LNHDA and CDR2 SQIVND (reference sequence). The length of the CDR3 is 13 residues. The CDR3 DNA sequence: TGTGCCAGTAGTAGGGACAGGGGGTATGAGCAGTACTTC. This encodes CASSRDRGYEQYF. Looking up the rest from reference TRBV19 and TRBJ2-7 gives the full variable domain: DGGITQSPKYLFRKEGQNVTLSCEQNLNHDAMYWYRQDPGQGLRLIYYSQIVNDFQKGDIAEGYSVSREKKESFPLTVTSAQKNPTAFYLCASSRDRGYEQYFGPGTRLTVT.

The rearrangement links TRBV7-8 to TRBJ2-3; a possible D gene is TRBD1 (5 bases). The ends were cut back, 1 base at V and 0 bases at J, with 14 bases in the middle. The CDR3 is 17 residues long. Germline loops: CDR1 SGHVS, CDR2 FQNEAQ. In DNA form, the CDR3 reads TGTGCCAGCAGCTTAGTGCCAGGGCCAACTAGCACAGATACGCAGTATTTT. This translates into CASSLVPGPTSTDTQYF.

This clone was seen a few times. The rearrangement links TRBV4-3 to TRBJ1-4; D uncertain. Trimming removed 0 bases from V and 10 bases from J, with 9 bases in between. This CDR3 contains 13 residues. Germline V CDR1 and CDR2: LGHNA, YSLEER. CDR3 DNA: TGCGCCAGCAGCCAAGATCATTCGGGAAAACTGTTTTTT. The encoded protein is CASSQDHSGKLFF.

Concerning this clone itself: The junction shows a germline mismatch at one end, possibly a read error. V and J are TRBV30 and TRBJ2-1; D is unresolved. This CDR3 comprises 13 residues. CDR1 is GTSNPN, CDR2 SVGIG, per germline (reference sequence). The CDR3 here is CSWKRPSGNEQFF. As DNA, the CDR3 is TGTTCCTGGAAGAGACCGTCGGGTAATGAGCAGTTCTTC. The variable domain in full, completed from reference TRBV30 and TRBJ2-1, reads SQTIHQWPATLVQPVGSPLSLECTVEGTSNPNLYWYRQAAGRGLQLLFYSVGIGQISSEVPQNLSASRPQDRQFILSSKKLLLSDSGFYLCSWKRPSGNEQFFGPGTRLTVL.